This T cell receptor beta chain was captured by sequencing in a study of blood T cell repertoires in COVID-19. Study context: The analysed material was cDNA or gDNA that came from T cells, B-cell-depleted T cells, or PBMCs.

Germline CDR1 reads SGHRS; CDR2 reads YFSETQ. The germline V and J ends were trimmed by 0 bases and 2 bases, with 8 bases remaining between them. There are 14 residues in the CDR3. This clone has a handful of counts. Data came from immunoSEQ multiplex PCR; TCRdb stores just in-frame clones and leaves some out. The sample comprises some 170,000 clones, around 83% of which are singletons, and around 15% rests with the top ten. Individuals drawn from 20 to 30 US areas were roughly 18 to 95 years old. Cohort 3 donors were reported recovered after two negative PCRs, clearance, or symptom resolution. The sequence was collected from a man between 45 and 60 years old who had recovered from COVID-19. Sequencing used PBMCs or T cells enriched from blood (not recorded which). This chain uses TRBV5-1 with TRBJ1-2, with no clear D. CDR3 in DNA: TGCGCCAGCAGCTTGGCAGTCGGGAACTATGGCTACACCTTC. Its translation is CASSLAVGNYGYTF.